Below, one T cell receptor beta chain is given with its context. These data are taken from a study of PD-L1 blockade in urothelial cancer. Germline values: CDR1 WSHSY, CDR2 SAAADI. CDR3 length equals 15 residues. Trimming removed 6 bases from V and 0 bases from J, with 14 bases in between. The table came from immunoSEQ multiplex PCR; TCRdb's copy has only in-frame clones and leaves some out. Among approximately 80,000 clones listed, over 80% were seen once. The source was PBMCs, collected around atezolizumab (anti-PD-L1) treatment. The chain combines TRBV10-2 with TRBJ1-1; D perhaps matches TRBD1 (5 bases). The TCR comes from a man in his 70s with urothelial cancer. CDR3 sequence: CASSKSTDLNTEAFF. The CDR3 DNA follows: TGCGCCAGCAGCAAATCGACAGACCTGAACACTGAAGCTTTCTTT.